The 20 T cell receptor beta chains presented below share a single source sample, sequenced in a study of early stage breast cancer tumors. Only in-frame clones appear in the TCRdb table, and some are missing; sequencing was by immunoSEQ multiplex PCR. The data show about 72,000 clones, 65% to 85% seen once. Sequencing was performed on blood. Receptor source: a person in their sixties or seventies with breast cancer.

Concerning this clone: The sample carries other DNA sequences with the same CDR3. The J gene is TRBJ1-1, the V gene TRBV18; no firm D call. This CDR3 region has 13 residues. The V gene's germline CDR1 is KGHSH and CDR2 LQKENI. Deletions cut 3 bases from V and 1 base from J, with 6 bases between. The CDR3 is CASSPTRNTEAFF. CDR3 DNA sequence: TGTGCCAGCTCACCTACAAGGAACACTGAAGCTTTCTTT.

The chain has TRBV7-2 and TRBJ1-1; D unresolved. The V gene's germline CDR1 is SGHTA and CDR2 FQGNSA. This CDR3 spans 13 amino acids. Trimming pared 5 bases from V and 6 bases from J, leaving 13 bases between. CDR3 nucleotide sequence: TGTGCCAGCAGCCTTAGACGGACCCCTGAAGCTTTCTTT. Residues: CASSLRRTPEAFF.

V gene TRBV28 combines with J gene TRBJ2-3; possibly TRBD1 for D (5 bases). The CDR3 runs 12 residues. Germline V gene data show CDR1 as MDHEN and CDR2 as SYDVKM. Trimming took off 6 bases at V and 12 bases at J, with 16 bases between the two ends. CDR3 sequence: CASRRNDRVQYF. In nucleotides, the CDR3 is TGTGCCAGCAGGCGGAACGACAGAGTTCAGTATTTT.

The chain combines TRBV6-6 with TRBJ2-7; D ambiguous. Trimming shortened V by 4 bases and J by 3 bases, and 16 bases separated the two germline ends. Germline values: CDR1 MNHNY, CDR2 SVGAGI (reference sequence). CDR3 length: 15 residues. This CDR3 reads CASSLGQAYDYEQYF. DNA for the CDR3: TGTGCCAGCAGTTTGGGTCAGGCGTATGACTACGAGCAGTACTTC.

The V call is TRBV7-3, the J call TRBJ2-1; TRBD2 matches 7 bases. This CDR3 has 15 residues. The germline V gene has CDR1 SGHTA and CDR2 FQGTGA. The V gene end was trimmed by 5 bases and the J gene end by 2 bases; junction bases not matched to a gene: 6. The CDR3 is CASSPLAATYNEQFF. The CDR3 DNA reads as TGTGCCAGCAGCCCCCTAGCGGCCACCTACAATGAGCAGTTCTTC.

The chain links TRBV18 to TRBJ1-2; no clear D. Trimming removed 2 bases from V and 2 bases from J, with 6 bases in between. The CDR3 consists of 13 residues. Germline V gene data show CDR1 as KGHSH and CDR2 as LQKENI. The CDR3 bases are TGTGCCAGCTCACCAGACATCAACTATGGCTACACCTTC. As protein: CASSPDINYGYTF.

This chain connects TRBV15 to TRBJ2-7, with 8 bases matching TRBD1. Trimming cost V 5 bases and J 7 bases; bases outside gene matches: 10. The CDR3 spans 14 residues. The germline gives CDR1 LNHNV, CDR2 YYDKDF (reference sequence). Written as DNA, the CDR3 is TGTGCCACCAGCCGAAGACAGGGGAGAGAAGAGCAGTACTTC. Translated: CATSRRQGREEQYF.

The V gene is TRBV21-1, the J gene TRBJ1-6; no check of the table's D call, TRBD1, against the DNA was made. TRBV21-1 is recorded as a pseudogene. This CDR3 is built from 16 residues. CDR3 residues: CASSHGQLRYNSPLHF. As DNA, the CDR3 is TGTGCCAGCAGCCATGGACAGCTCAGGTATAATTCACCCCTCCACTTT.

This chain links TRBV6-4 with TRBJ2-5; TRBD2 matches at 10 bases. V lost 2 bases and J lost 2; bases outside the gene matches: 11. CDR1 and CDR2 from the germline V gene are MRHNA and SNTAGT. The CDR3 loop spans 18 amino acids. Written as DNA, the CDR3 is TGTGCCAGCAGTGACCTCCTAGCGGGAGAGGGCTGGCAAGAGACCCAGTACTTC. This gives the protein CASSDLLAGEGWQETQYF.

This clone was seen more than once but under ten times. The chain carries TRBV10-2 and TRBJ2-7; D gene uncertain. Germline V CDR1 and CDR2: WSHSY, SAAADI. V was trimmed by 6 bases and J by 3 bases, leaving 6 bases between them. The CDR3 runs to 11 residues. The CDR3 is CASSLHYEQYF. For the CDR3, the DNA is TGCGCCAGCAGCCTTCACTACGAGCAGTACTTC.

CDR3 region: CASSLIGTLGVEQYF. CDR3 bases: TGCGCCAGCAGCTTAATCGGGACATTGGGCGTCGAGCAGTACTTC. The chain is built from TRBV5-1 and TRBJ2-7; the D gene is possibly TRBD1 (6 bases). Germline assignment: CDR1 SGHRS and CDR2 YFSETQ. The CDR3 loop spans 15 amino acids. Trimming cost V 2 bases and J 6 bases, with 18 bases left between them.

The chain is built from TRBV11-3 and TRBJ2-3; no definite D call. The germline gives CDR1 SGHNT, CDR2 YENEEA. There are 12 residues in the CDR3. Deletions cut 2 bases from V and 5 bases from J, with 5 bases between. The CDR3 DNA reads TGTGCCAGCAGCTTAACGGGAGATACGCAGTATTTT. This codes for CASSLTGDTQYF.

This clone was seen only a few times. The rearrangement links TRBV2 to TRBJ2-1, with 10 bases matching TRBD2. With 5 bases clipped from V and 7 bases from J, the junction kept 5 bases outside the gene matches. This CDR3 comprises 14 residues. CDR1 and CDR2 (germline): SNHLY, FYNNEI. The CDR3 DNA follows: TGTGCCAGCAGTCGGACTAGCGGAGAGAATGAGCAGTTCTTC. It encodes CASSRTSGENEQFF.

This clone was detected only once. The chain combines TRBV19 with TRBJ2-3; 11 nucleotides agree with TRBD2. This CDR3 spans 17 amino acids. V was pared by 5 bases and J by 0 bases, with 7 bases of the junction left unmatched. Germline CDR1 and CDR2: LNHDA and SQIVND (reference sequence). The CDR3 region is CASSPQGLAVSTDTQYF. The CDR3 DNA reads as TGTGCCAGTAGTCCCCAGGGACTAGCGGTTAGCACAGATACGCAGTATTTT.

This chain uses TRBV28 with TRBJ1-2; D is undetermined. Trimming shortened V by 6 bases and J by 5 bases, and 10 bases separated the two germline ends. In germline, CDR1 is MDHEN, CDR2 SYDVKM. The CDR3 consists of 12 residues. The CDR3 here is CASRSNLYGYTF. The DNA for the CDR3 is TGTGCCAGCAGATCGAACTTATATGGCTACACCTTC.

This clone was counted a few times. The same CDR3 also results from other DNA sequences found in this sample. The chain employs TRBV18 and TRBJ1-2; D unresolved. V lost 4 bases and J 5 bases, leaving 14 bases between the germline ends. CDR3 length: 14 amino acids. Germline V gene sequence: CDR1 KGHSH, CDR2 LQKENI. The CDR3 protein is CASSREGGGYGYTF. DNA for the CDR3: TGTGCCAGCTCACGGGAAGGTGGAGGTTATGGCTACACCTTC.

This chain uses TRBV6-5 with TRBJ2-7; D gene unclear. The CDR3 length is 12 residues. Germline V lookup: CDR1 MNHEY, CDR2 SVGAGI. The V gene lost 5 bases and the J gene lost 6 bases, with 11 bases spanning the gap. CDR3: CASSAVGGEQYF. The CDR3 nucleotides are TGTGCCAGCAGTGCGGTGGGTGGCGAGCAGTACTTC.

This chain joins TRBV5-6 and TRBJ2-5, with D uncertain. CDR1 is SGHDT, CDR2 YYEEEE, per germline. CDR3 length: 12 residues. V dropped 0 bases and J dropped 5 bases, with 5 bases sitting between them. CDR3 sequence (DNA): TGTGCCAGCAGCTTGGGTTTCGAGACCCAGTACTTC. Translated, it gives CASSLGFETQYF.

The genes are TRBV29-1 and TRBJ1-1, with D possibly TRBD1 on 5 matching bases. Germline lookup yields CDR1 SQVTM and CDR2 ANQGSEA. The V end was cut by 2 bases, the J end by 4 bases, with 17 bases between. This CDR3 contains 15 residues. In nucleotides, the CDR3 is TGCAGCGTTGAACCCCTGATAGGGGATGGCACTGAAGCTTTCTTT. Amino acids: CSVEPLIGDGTEAFF.

This chain uses TRBV5-1 with TRBJ1-4, with TRBD1 matching 7 bases. CDR1 is SGHRS, CDR2 YFSETQ, per germline. The V segment lost 0 bases and the J segment 8 bases; nucleotides outside the gene matches: 7. CDR3 length: 15 residues. CDR3: CASSLVGIQGEKLFF. CDR3 coding DNA: TGCGCCAGCAGCTTGGTTGGCATACAGGGGGAAAAACTGTTTTTT.